A selection of T cell receptor beta chains follows, all from one sample in a study of cytomegalovirus exposure and HLA in healthy donors. TCRdb's table, derived via immunoSEQ multiplex PCR, lists solely in-frame clones and lacks some. The sample records approximately 100,000 clones, around 75% being singletons. The sample taken for sequencing was PBMCs. These receptors all come from a young man in good health and CMV-seropositive. Each CDR3 is given with its conserved first and last residue. The D gene is left open where the match is weak. The listing skips clone size in some rows; elsewhere it reads once, few, many or a size class.

clone size: few; D gene: TRBD2; J gene: TRBJ2-3; V gene: TRBV2; CDR3 DNA: TGTGCCAGCAGAGTTTCTAGCGGGGGCACAGATACGCAGTATTTT; CDR3 protein: CASRVSSGGTDTQYF
clone size: few; D gene: TRBD1; J gene: TRBJ2-7; V gene: TRBV5-1; CDR3 DNA: TGCGCCAGCAGCCCGGGACAGGGTTCCCTCTACGAGCAGTACTTC; CDR3 protein: CASSPGQGSLYEQYF
clone size: few; D gene: -; J gene: TRBJ1-1; V gene: TRBV30; CDR3 DNA: TGTGCCTGGACGCCCGGGGGGGTGGGGAACACTGAAGCTTTCTTT; CDR3 protein: CAWTPGGVGNTEAFF
clone size: -; D gene: -; J gene: TRBJ1-4; V gene: TRBV7-9; CDR3 DNA: TGTGCCAGCAGTTCCAGGACAGTCAGTGAAAAACTGTTTTTT; CDR3 protein: CASSSRTVSEKLFF
clone size: -; D gene: -; J gene: TRBJ2-3; V gene: TRBV5-4; CDR3 DNA: TGTGCCAGCAGCTTGAGGACGGGAGCGTCGGATACGCAGTATTTT; CDR3 protein: CASSLRTGASDTQYF
clone size: -; D gene: -; J gene: TRBJ1-1; V gene: TRBV6-1; CDR3 DNA: TGTGCCACCAAACAGCAACTGAACACTGAAGCTTTCTTT; CDR3 protein: CATKQQLNTEAFF
clone size: -; D gene: -; J gene: TRBJ2-7; V gene: TRBV20-1; CDR3 DNA: TGCAGTGCTAGAGTCGGCTACGAGCAGTACTTC; CDR3 protein: CSARVGYEQYF
clone size: -; D gene: TRBD2; J gene: TRBJ2-5; V gene: TRBV2; CDR3 DNA: TGTGCCAGCAACGCACTAGCGGGGTTCGAGACCCAGTACTTC; CDR3 protein: CASNALAGFETQYF
clone size: -; D gene: TRBD1; J gene: TRBJ1-6; V gene: TRBV27; CDR3 DNA: TGTGCCAGCAGTTTATCGTTCGGGGCAGGGGGTAATTCACCCCTCCACTTT; CDR3 protein: CASSLSFGAGGNSPLHF
clone size: -; D gene: TRBD2; J gene: TRBJ2-3; V gene: TRBV28; CDR3 DNA: TGTGCCAGCAAAGGAAGCGGGGGGGCGAATACGCAGTATTTT; CDR3 protein: CASKGSGGANTQYF
clone size: few; D gene: TRBD2; J gene: TRBJ2-7; V gene: TRBV27; CDR3 DNA: TGTGCCAGCAGTTTATGGACTAGCGGGGGGGCACCCTACGAGCAGTACTTC; CDR3 protein: CASSLWTSGGAPYEQYF
clone size: few; D gene: -; J gene: TRBJ2-1; V gene: TRBV5-1; CDR3 DNA: TGCGCCAGCAGCTTGGCCGGGAGCGGAGCCTACAATGAGCAGTTCTTC; CDR3 protein: CASSLAGSGAYNEQFF
clone size: -; D gene: -; J gene: TRBJ2-2; V gene: TRBV7-2; CDR3 DNA: TGTGCCAGCAGCTTAGCGGGGGCAAACACCGGGGAGCTGTTTTTT; CDR3 protein: CASSLAGANTGELFF
clone size: -; D gene: -; J gene: TRBJ1-2; V gene: TRBV6-1; CDR3 DNA: TGTGCCAGCAGCGCCGGGACAACTAACTATGGCTACACCTTC; CDR3 protein: CASSAGTTNYGYTF
clone size: -; D gene: -; J gene: TRBJ1-3; V gene: TRBV7-9; CDR3 DNA: TGTGCCAGCAGCTCCTTCTGGCAGGGGTTAGGAAACACCATATATTTT; CDR3 protein: CASSSFWQGLGNTIYF
clone size: once; D gene: TRBD1; J gene: TRBJ2-7; V gene: TRBV19; CDR3 DNA: TGTGCCAGTAGTATCGCCCTACCGGACAGGGGGAGGTACGAGCAGTACTTC; CDR3 protein: CASSIALPDRGRYEQYF
clone size: few; D gene: TRBD1; J gene: TRBJ2-5; V gene: TRBV2; CDR3 DNA: TGTGCCAGCAGTGGGGACAGGGGTAAAGAGACCCAGTACTTC; CDR3 protein: CASSGDRGKETQYF
clone size: -; D gene: -; J gene: TRBJ2-3; V gene: TRBV29-1; CDR3 DNA: TGCAGCGTTGAACCCCGTAGCACAGATACGCAGTATTTT; CDR3 protein: CSVEPRSTDTQYF
clone size: once; D gene: -; J gene: TRBJ2-4; V gene: TRBV6-1; CDR3 DNA: TGTGCCAGCAGACAGGGAGTCAAAAACATTCAGTACTTC; CDR3 protein: CASRQGVKNIQYF
clone size: -; D gene: -; J gene: TRBJ2-2; V gene: TRBV6-1; CDR3 DNA: TGTGCCAGCAGTGAAGGTCCAGGGCGAGCCACCGGGGAGCTGTTTTTT; CDR3 protein: CASSEGPGRATGELFF